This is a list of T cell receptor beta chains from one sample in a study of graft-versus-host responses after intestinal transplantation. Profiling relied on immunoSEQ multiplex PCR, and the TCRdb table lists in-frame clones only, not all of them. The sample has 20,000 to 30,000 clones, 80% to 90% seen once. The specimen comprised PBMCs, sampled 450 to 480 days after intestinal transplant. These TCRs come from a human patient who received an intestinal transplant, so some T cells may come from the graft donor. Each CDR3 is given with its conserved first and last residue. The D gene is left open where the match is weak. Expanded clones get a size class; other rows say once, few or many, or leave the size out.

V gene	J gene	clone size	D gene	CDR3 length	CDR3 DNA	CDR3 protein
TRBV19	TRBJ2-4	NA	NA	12	TGTGCCAGTAGTCAGGTGAAGAACATTCAGTACTTC	CASSQVKNIQYF
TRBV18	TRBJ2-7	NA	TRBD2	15	TGTGCCAGCTCACCTAAGCGGGAGTCAACCTACGAGCAGTACTTC	CASSPKRESTYEQYF
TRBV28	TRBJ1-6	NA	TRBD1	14	TGTGCCAGCAGTTTATACAGGGGAGGTTCACCCCTCCACTTT	CASSLYRGGSPLHF
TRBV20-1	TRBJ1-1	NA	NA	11	TGCAGTGCTAGCCAAAAAACTGAAGCTTTCTTT	CSASQKTEAFF
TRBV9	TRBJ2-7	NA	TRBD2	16	TGTGCCAGCAGCGTTGGGACTAGCGGGACCTCCTACGAGCAGTACTTC	CASSVGTSGTSYEQYF
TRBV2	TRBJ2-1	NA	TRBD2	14	TGTGCCAGCACGACTAGCTGGACCTACAATGAGCAGTTCTTC	CASTTSWTYNEQFF
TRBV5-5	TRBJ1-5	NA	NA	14	TGTGCCAGCAGCTTATACGGGTCGGATCAGCCCCAGCATTTT	CASSLYGSDQPQHF
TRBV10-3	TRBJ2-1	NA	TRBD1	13	TGTGCCATCACCATGACAGGGGGCAATGAGCAGTTCTTC	CAITMTGGNEQFF
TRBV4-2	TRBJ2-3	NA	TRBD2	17	TGTGCCAGCAGCCGTGCAGCCGGGACTAGCGGCACAGATACGCAGTATTTT	CASSRAAGTSGTDTQYF
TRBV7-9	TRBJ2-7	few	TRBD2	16	TGTGCCAGCAGACCCTTCCGGGGGAGGGCCGACTACGAGCAGTACTTC	CASRPFRGRADYEQYF